Listed here is a single T cell receptor beta chain. The antigen remains undetermined. The data are from a study of shared clonotypes between healthy human individuals. Study-wide results and caveats: The generation probabilities recorded for non-shared clonotypes fell below those of clonotypes shared by all four donors.

Original processing methods: Junction-only sequences without quality scores came from ImmunoSEQ, so filtering differed. Data came from immunoSEQ multiplex PCR; TCRdb stores just in-frame clones and leaves some out. The V and J calls and the clone size are those of that table, but D and trimming were determined from the DNA. Altogether around 200,000 clones are present, about 68% being singletons, with the ten largest covering about 10%. Researchers partitioned CD4+ cells into CD45RA+ naive and CD45RA-negative memory subsets. The V end was cut by 4 bases, the J end by 3 bases, with 21 bases between. This CDR3 has 17 residues. Germline-derived CDR1 and CDR2 are MGHRA and YSYEKL.

The sample taken for sequencing was memory CD4+ T cells sorted from blood. The subset denotes: CD45RA-negative fraction. The receptor's source is a man under 40 in good health. The chain is built from TRBV4-1 and TRBJ1-1; D ambiguous. CDR3: CASSPVHPVPIDTEAFF. CDR3 nucleotide sequence: TGCGCCAGCAGCCCCGTCCACCCTGTCCCGATCGACACTGAAGCTTTCTTT.